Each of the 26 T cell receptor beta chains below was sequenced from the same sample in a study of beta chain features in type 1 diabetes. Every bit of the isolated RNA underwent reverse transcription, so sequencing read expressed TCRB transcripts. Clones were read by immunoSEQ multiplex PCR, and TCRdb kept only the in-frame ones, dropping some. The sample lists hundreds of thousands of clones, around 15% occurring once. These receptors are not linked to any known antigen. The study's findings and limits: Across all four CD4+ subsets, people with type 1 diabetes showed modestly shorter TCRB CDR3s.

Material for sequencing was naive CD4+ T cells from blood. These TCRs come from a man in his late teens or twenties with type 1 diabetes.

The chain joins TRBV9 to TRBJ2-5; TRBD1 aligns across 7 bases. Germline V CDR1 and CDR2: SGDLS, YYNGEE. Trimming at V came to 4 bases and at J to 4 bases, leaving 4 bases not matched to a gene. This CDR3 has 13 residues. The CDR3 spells CASSTRQGETQYF. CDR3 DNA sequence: TGTGCCAGCAGCACTCGACAGGGAGAGACCCAGTACTTC. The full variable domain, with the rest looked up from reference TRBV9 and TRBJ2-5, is DSGVTQTPKHLITATGQRVTLRCSPRSGDLSVYWYQQSLDQGLQFLIQYYNGEERAKGNILERFSAQQFPDLHSELNLSSLELGDSALYFCASSTRQGETQYFGPGTRLLVL.

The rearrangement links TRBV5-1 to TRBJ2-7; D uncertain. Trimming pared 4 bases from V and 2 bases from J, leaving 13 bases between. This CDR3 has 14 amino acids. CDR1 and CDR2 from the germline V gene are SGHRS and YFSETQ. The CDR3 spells CASSPRGLAYEQYF. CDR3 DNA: TGCGCCAGCAGCCCTAGAGGCCTAGCCTACGAGCAGTACTTC.

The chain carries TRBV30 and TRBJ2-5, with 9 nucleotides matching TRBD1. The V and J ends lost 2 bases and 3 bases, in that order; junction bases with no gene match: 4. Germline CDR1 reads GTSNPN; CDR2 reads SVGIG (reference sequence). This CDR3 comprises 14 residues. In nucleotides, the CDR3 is TGTGCCTGGAGTACGGGACAGGGAAAAGAGACCCAGTACTTC. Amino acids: CAWSTGQGKETQYF.

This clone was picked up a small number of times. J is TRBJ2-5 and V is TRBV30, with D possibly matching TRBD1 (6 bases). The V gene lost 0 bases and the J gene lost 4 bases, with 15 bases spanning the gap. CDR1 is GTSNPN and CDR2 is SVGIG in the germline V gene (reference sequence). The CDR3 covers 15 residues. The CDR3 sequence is CAWSVGQGPGETQYF. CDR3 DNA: TGTGCCTGGAGTGTAGGTCAGGGGCCGGGAGAGACCCAGTACTTC.

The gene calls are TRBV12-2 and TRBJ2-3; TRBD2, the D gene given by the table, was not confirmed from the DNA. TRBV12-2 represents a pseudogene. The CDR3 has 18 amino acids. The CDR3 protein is CASRLSLGGLWPTDTQYF. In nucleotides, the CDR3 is TGTGCAAGTCGCTTGTCCCTCGGGGGGCTGTGGCCCACAGATACGCAGTATTTT.

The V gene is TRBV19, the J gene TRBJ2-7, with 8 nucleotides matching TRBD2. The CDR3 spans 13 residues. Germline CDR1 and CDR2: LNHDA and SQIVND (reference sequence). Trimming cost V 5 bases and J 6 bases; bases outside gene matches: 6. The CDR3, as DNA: TGTGCCAGTAGTCAGGGACTAGTGGTCGAGCAGTACTTC. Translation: CASSQGLVVEQYF.

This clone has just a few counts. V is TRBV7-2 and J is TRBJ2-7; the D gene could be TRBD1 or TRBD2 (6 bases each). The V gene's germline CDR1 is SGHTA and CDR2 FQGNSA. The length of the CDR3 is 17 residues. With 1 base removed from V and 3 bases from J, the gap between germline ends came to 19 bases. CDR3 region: CASSLGGGLSTYYEQYF. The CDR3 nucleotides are TGTGCCAGCAGCTTAGGAGGGGGGCTCTCAACTTACTACGAGCAGTACTTC.

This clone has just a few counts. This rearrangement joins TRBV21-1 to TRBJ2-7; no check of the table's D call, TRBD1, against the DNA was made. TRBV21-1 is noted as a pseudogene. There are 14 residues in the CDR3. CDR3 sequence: CASWTGGASSEQYF. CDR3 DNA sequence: TGTGCCAGCTGGACAGGGGGCGCCTCAAGCGAGCAGTACTTC.

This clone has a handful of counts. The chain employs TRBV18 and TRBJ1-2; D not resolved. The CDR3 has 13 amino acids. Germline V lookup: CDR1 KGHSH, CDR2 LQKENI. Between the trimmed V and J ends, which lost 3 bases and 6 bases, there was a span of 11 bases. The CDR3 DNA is TGTGCCAGCTCACCCGACAAGGCTCATGGCTACACCTTC. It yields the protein CASSPDKAHGYTF.

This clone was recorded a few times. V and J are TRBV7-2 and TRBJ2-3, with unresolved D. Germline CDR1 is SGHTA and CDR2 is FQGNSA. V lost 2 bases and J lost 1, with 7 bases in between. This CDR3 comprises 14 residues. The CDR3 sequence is CASSLLQGTDTQYF. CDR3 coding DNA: TGTGCCAGCAGCTTACTCCAGGGCACAGATACGCAGTATTTT. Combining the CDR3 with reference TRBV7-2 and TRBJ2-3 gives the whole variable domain GAGVSQSPSNKVTEKGKDVELRCDPISGHTALYWYRQSLGQGLEFLIYFQGNSAPDKSGLPSDRFSAERTGGSVSTLTIQRTQQEDSAVYLCASSLLQGTDTQYFGPGTRLTVL.

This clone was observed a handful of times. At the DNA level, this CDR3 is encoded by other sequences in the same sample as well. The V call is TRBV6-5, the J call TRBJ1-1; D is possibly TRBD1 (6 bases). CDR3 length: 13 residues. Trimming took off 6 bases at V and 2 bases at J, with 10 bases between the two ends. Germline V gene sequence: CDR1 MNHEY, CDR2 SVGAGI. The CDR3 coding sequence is TGTGCCAGCAGAGGACAGAGAAACACTGAAGCTTTCTTT. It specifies CASRGQRNTEAFF.

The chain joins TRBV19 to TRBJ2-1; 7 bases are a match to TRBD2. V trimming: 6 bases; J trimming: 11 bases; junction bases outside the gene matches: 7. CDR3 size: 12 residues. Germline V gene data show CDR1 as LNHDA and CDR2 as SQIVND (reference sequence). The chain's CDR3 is CASSTQTSQQFF. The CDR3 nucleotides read TGTGCCAGTAGCACCCAGACTAGCCAGCAGTTCTTC.

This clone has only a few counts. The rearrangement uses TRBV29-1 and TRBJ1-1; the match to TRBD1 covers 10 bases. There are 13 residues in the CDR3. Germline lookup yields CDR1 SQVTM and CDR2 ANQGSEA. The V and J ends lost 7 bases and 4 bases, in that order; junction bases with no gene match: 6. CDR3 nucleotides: TGCAGCGGACGACAGGGGGCGCCCACTGAAGCTTTCTTT. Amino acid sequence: CSGRQGAPTEAFF.

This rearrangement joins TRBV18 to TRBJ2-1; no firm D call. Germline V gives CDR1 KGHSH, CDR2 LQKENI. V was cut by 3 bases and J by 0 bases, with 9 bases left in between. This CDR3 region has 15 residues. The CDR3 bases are TGTGCCAGCTCACCGGTCGAAAGCTCCTACAATGAGCAGTTCTTC. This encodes CASSPVESSYNEQFF.

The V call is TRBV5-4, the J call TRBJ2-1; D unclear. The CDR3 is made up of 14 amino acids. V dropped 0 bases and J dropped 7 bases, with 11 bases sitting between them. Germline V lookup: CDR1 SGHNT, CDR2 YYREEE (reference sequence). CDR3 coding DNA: TGTGCCAGCAGCTTGGGCCTAGTTCGGAATGAGCAGTTCTTC. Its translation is CASSLGLVRNEQFF.

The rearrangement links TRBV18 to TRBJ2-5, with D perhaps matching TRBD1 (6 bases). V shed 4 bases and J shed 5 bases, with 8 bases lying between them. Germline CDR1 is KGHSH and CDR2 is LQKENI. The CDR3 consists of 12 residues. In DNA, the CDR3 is TGTGCCAGCTCACAGCAGGGGGAGACCCAGTACTTC. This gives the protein CASSQQGETQYF.

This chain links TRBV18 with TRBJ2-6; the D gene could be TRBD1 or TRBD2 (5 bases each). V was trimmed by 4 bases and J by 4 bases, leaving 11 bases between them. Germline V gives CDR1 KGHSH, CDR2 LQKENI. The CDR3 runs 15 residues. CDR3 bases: TGTGCCAGCTCACTCGGGGCCTCCGGGGCCAACGTCCTGACTTTC. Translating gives CASSLGASGANVLTF.

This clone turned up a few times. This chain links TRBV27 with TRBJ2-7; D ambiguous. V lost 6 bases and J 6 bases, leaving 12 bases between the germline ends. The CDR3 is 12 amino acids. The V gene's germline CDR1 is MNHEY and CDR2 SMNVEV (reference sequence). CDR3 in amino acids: CASSRWGGEQYF. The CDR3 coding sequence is TGTGCCAGCAGCCGATGGGGTGGCGAGCAGTACTTC.

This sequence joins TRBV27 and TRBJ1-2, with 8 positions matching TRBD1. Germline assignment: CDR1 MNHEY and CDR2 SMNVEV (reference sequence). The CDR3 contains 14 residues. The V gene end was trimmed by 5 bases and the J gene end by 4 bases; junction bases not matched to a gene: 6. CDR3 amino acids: CASSPDRGVYGYTF. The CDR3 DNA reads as TGTGCCAGCAGTCCAGACAGGGGAGTCTATGGCTACACCTTC.

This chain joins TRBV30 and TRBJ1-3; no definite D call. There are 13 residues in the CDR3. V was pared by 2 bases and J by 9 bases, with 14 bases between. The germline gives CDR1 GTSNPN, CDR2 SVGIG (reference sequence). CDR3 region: CAWSMGTVPTIYF. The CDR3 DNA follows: TGTGCCTGGAGTATGGGTACGGTGCCCACCATATATTTT.

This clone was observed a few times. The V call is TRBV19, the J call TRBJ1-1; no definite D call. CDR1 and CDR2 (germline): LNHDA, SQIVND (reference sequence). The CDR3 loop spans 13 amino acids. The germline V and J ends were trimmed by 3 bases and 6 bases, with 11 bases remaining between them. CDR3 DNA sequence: TGTGCCAGTAGTATTGAGCAACGCCCTGAAGCTTTCTTT. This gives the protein CASSIEQRPEAFF.

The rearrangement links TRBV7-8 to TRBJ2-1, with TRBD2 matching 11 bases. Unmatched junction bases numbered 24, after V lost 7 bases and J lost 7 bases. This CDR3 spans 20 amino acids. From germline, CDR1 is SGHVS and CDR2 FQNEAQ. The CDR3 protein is CASNFSRLAGSRSRDNEQFF. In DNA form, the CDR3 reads TGTGCCAGCAACTTTTCGAGACTAGCGGGGTCACGGTCCCGGGATAATGAGCAGTTCTTC.

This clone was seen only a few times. The CDR3 is CASSDQGASYEQFF. The CDR3 DNA follows: TGTGCCAGCAGTGACCAGGGGGCAAGCTATGAGCAGTTCTTC. The chain couples TRBV2 to TRBJ2-1, with TRBD1 identical over 8 bases. This CDR3 has 14 amino acids. Trimming removed 3 bases from V and 8 bases from J; junction bases left unmatched: 6. From germline, CDR1 is SNHLY and CDR2 FYNNEI.

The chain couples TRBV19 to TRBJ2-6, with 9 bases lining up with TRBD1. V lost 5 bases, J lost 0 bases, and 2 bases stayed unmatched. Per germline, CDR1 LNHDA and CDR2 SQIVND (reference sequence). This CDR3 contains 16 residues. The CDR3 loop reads CASSDRGVSGANVLTF. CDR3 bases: TGTGCCAGTAGTGACAGGGGGGTCTCTGGGGCCAACGTCCTGACTTTC.

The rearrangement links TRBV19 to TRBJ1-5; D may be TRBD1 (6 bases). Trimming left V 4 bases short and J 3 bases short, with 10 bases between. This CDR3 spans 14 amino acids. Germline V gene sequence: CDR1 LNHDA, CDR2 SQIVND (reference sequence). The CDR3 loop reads CASSTTGINQPQHF. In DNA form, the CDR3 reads TGTGCCAGTAGTACGACAGGCATCAATCAGCCCCAGCATTTT. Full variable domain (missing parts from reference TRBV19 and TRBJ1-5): DGGITQSPKYLFRKEGQNVTLSCEQNLNHDAMYWYRQDPGQGLRLIYYSQIVNDFQKGDIAEGYSVSREKKESFPLTVTSAQKNPTAFYLCASSTTGINQPQHFGDGTRLSIL.

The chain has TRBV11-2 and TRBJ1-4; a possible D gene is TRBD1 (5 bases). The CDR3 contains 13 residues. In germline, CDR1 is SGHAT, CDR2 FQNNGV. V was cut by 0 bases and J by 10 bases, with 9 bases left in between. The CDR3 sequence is CASSLDRGGKLFF. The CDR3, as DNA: TGTGCCAGCAGCTTAGATCGGGGGGGAAAACTGTTTTTT.